The rows below give T cell receptor beta chains drawn from one sample of a study of blood T cell repertoires in COVID-19. The method was immunoSEQ multiplex PCR; TCRdb's version includes in-frame clones alone and lacks a portion of them. The table records more than 100,000 clones, over 75% of them present only once. Sequences were obtained from peripheral blood. The receptor set was obtained from a woman in her sixties or seventies with acute or convalescent COVID-19. Both conserved end residues are part of each CDR3. A D gene is named only where the DNA matches it firmly. Where a row states a size, it is once, few, many or the class of an expanded clone; other rows omit it.

cdr3_nt: TGTGCCAGCAGTCTCCGTCTAGCGGAGGTAGACCTTACGCAGTATTTT; cdr3_aa: CASSLRLAEVDLTQYF; j_call: TRBJ2-3; v_call: TRBV7-3; clone_size: .; d_call: TRBD2
cdr3_nt: TGTGCCAGCAGCTTGGTAAGAGACAGTGAAAAACTGTTTTTT; cdr3_aa: CASSLVRDSEKLFF; j_call: TRBJ1-4; v_call: TRBV5-4; clone_size: .; d_call: .
cdr3_nt: TGCAGCGTCCTTCAGGGGGGAACTAATGAAAAACTGTTTTTT; cdr3_aa: CSVLQGGTNEKLFF; j_call: TRBJ1-4; v_call: TRBV29-1; clone_size: .; d_call: TRBD1
cdr3_nt: TGTGCCTGTATACCATGGGGGGCTGGAAACACCATATATTTT; cdr3_aa: CACIPWGAGNTIYF; j_call: TRBJ1-3; v_call: TRBV30; clone_size: .; d_call: .
cdr3_nt: TGCGCCAGCAGCCAAGAGGACAGGGGGCACTATGGCTACACCTTC; cdr3_aa: CASSQEDRGHYGYTF; j_call: TRBJ1-2; v_call: TRBV4-1; clone_size: .; d_call: TRBD1
cdr3_nt: TGTGCCAGCAGCCAATCCACCGGTGAAAAACTGTTTTTT; cdr3_aa: CASSQSTGEKLFF; j_call: TRBJ1-4; v_call: TRBV3-1/TRBV3-2; clone_size: .; d_call: .
cdr3_nt: TGTGCCAGCAGCTGGCCGGGACAGGGGAGCTACACCTTC; cdr3_aa: CASSWPGQGSYTF; j_call: TRBJ1-2; v_call: TRBV7-2; clone_size: .; d_call: TRBD1
cdr3_nt: TGTGCCAGCAGCAAAGAGGCGACAGAAACTAACTATGGCTACACCTTC; cdr3_aa: CASSKEATETNYGYTF; j_call: TRBJ1-2; v_call: TRBV21-1; clone_size: once; d_call: .
cdr3_nt: TGCGCCAGCAGCCAATCTCGGGGATCCTACAATGAGCAGTTCTTC; cdr3_aa: CASSQSRGSYNEQFF; j_call: TRBJ2-1; v_call: TRBV4-1; clone_size: .; d_call: .
cdr3_nt: TGTGCCAGCAGTGAGTCGGGGTTCACCGGGGAGCTGTTTTTT; cdr3_aa: CASSESGFTGELFF; j_call: TRBJ2-2; v_call: TRBV6-4; clone_size: .; d_call: .
cdr3_nt: TGCAGTGCTAGTGGGGGGGAATTTATTAATTCACCCCTCCACTTT; cdr3_aa: CSASGGEFINSPLHF; j_call: TRBJ1-6; v_call: TRBV20-1; clone_size: .; d_call: .
cdr3_nt: TGTGCCTGGGGTGAGGGAACGGCGGTAAACAATGAGCAGTTCTTC; cdr3_aa: CAWGEGTAVNNEQFF; j_call: TRBJ2-1; v_call: TRBV30; clone_size: .; d_call: .
cdr3_nt: TGCGCCAGCAGCCAAGAGTCGTCGGGAACTGAAGCTTTCTTT; cdr3_aa: CASSQESSGTEAFF; j_call: TRBJ1-1; v_call: TRBV4-3; clone_size: once; d_call: .
cdr3_nt: TGTGCCAGCAGCTTGGATGGAGGGCAAGAGACCCAGTACTTC; cdr3_aa: CASSLDGGQETQYF; j_call: TRBJ2-5; v_call: TRBV5-4; clone_size: few; d_call: .
cdr3_nt: TGCGCCAGCAGCCAAGTCTATGCTAGCGGGGCGAACACCGGGGAGCTGTTTTTT; cdr3_aa: CASSQVYASGANTGELFF; j_call: TRBJ2-2; v_call: TRBV4-3; clone_size: .; d_call: TRBD2
cdr3_nt: TGTGCCAGCAGCTTTCTCCAGGATACGCAGTATTTT; cdr3_aa: CASSFLQDTQYF; j_call: TRBJ2-3; v_call: TRBV12-3/TRBV12-4; clone_size: once; d_call: .
cdr3_nt: TGTGCCATCAGTGACGCCTACGGGACAGCTAATCAGCCCCAGCATTTT; cdr3_aa: CAISDAYGTANQPQHF; j_call: TRBJ1-5; v_call: TRBV10-3; clone_size: .; d_call: TRBD1